The next 28 T cell receptor beta chains were all read from a single sample in a study of healthy donors' naive CD4 and CD8 T cells. Each TCR library used about 500 ng of total RNA and a linear amplification protocol. In TCRdb, the reads were re-called with MiXCR into one record per CDR3 protein. The sample includes 200,000 or so distinct CDR3 sequences, about 74% of them seen just once. The sample was naive CD4+ and CD8+ T cells sorted from blood, pooled from several donors. The source is a pool of human donors in good health; the sample pools cells from several healthy donors.

Points on this clonotype: A junction end diverges from the germline sequence, so it may reflect a read error. The CDR3 reads CSVGGTETFF. The CDR3 DNA reads TGCAGCGTTGGTGGTACTGAAACTTTCTTT. The chain links TRBV29-1 to TRBJ1-1; D is unclear. CDR3 size: 10 residues. Germline assignment: CDR1 SQVTM and CDR2 ANQGSEA.

This clonotype was recorded only once. This chain joins TRBV13 and TRBJ2-7; D tentatively reads TRBD1 or TRBD2 (5 bases each). This CDR3 has 13 residues. CDR1 and CDR2 from the germline V gene are PRHDT and FYEKMQ (reference sequence). V was pared by 5 bases and J by 5 bases, with 13 bases between. The CDR3 sequence is CASSDRDGNEQYF. CDR3 in DNA: TGTGCCAGCAGCGACCGGGACGGCAACGAGCAGTACTTC.

Only one count was recorded for this clonotype. DNA for the CDR3: TGTGCCAGCGGCCACCCGGGACAGCCGACGTACAATGAGCAGTTCTTC. Translating gives CASGHPGQPTYNEQFF. The V and J genes are TRBV6-2 or TRBV6-3 and TRBJ2-1; TRBD1 aligns across 7 bases. V lost 8 bases to trimming and J lost 4 bases; unmatched junction nucleotides: 14. Looked up from germline, CDR1 is MNHEY and CDR2 is SVGEGT. The CDR3 length is 16 residues.

The V and J genes are TRBV20-1 and TRBJ2-3, with unresolved D. The length of the CDR3 is 13 residues. V lost 3 bases and J lost 0, with 7 bases in between. The germline CDR1 and CDR2 sequences are DFQATT and SNEGSKA (reference sequence). The CDR3 sequence: CSARVHSTDTQYF. The DNA for the CDR3 is TGCAGTGCTAGGGTCCATAGCACAGATACGCAGTATTTT.

The V gene is TRBV29-1, the J gene TRBJ1-2; weak D call: TRBD1 (6 bases). The CDR3 is made up of 11 amino acids. Looked up from germline, CDR1 is SQVTM and CDR2 is ANQGSEA. Deletions cut 4 bases from V and 8 bases from J, with 11 bases between. DNA of the CDR3: TGCAGCGTTGGCCAGGGGAACGGCTACACCTTC. Protein product: CSVGQGNGYTF.

CDR3 sequence reads: CAIAPVGTEAFF. CDR3 in DNA: TGTGCCATCGCTCCAGTCGGCACTGAAGCTTTCTTT. This chain links TRBV10-3 with TRBJ1-1; D is unclear. The CDR3 contains 12 residues. Germline V gives CDR1 ENHRY, CDR2 SYGVKD. The ends were cut back, 8 bases at V and 4 bases at J, with 11 bases in the middle.

This rearrangement joins TRBV6-2 or TRBV6-3 to TRBJ2-7; either TRBD1 or TRBD2 may supply D (5 bases each). Germline loops: CDR1 MNHEY, CDR2 SVGEGT. There are 12 residues in the CDR3. The V end was cut by 7 bases, the J end by 2 bases, with 9 bases between. The CDR3: CASKGRTYEQYF. CDR3 DNA: TGTGCCAGCAAGGGACGGACCTACGAGCAGTACTTC.

The rearrangement joins TRBV6-2 or TRBV6-3 to TRBJ1-1; D uncertain. CDR1 and CDR2 (germline): MNHEY, SVGEGT. The CDR3 is 13 amino acids. Trimming took off 5 bases at V and 4 bases at J, with 11 bases between the two ends. The DNA of the CDR3 is TGTGCCAGCAGTCCTCGGGGTATCACTGAAGCTTTCTTT. This encodes CASSPRGITEAFF.

Only a few counts were recorded for this clonotype. This rearrangement joins TRBV29-1 to TRBJ2-2; TRBD1 or TRBD2 may be the D gene (5 bases each). CDR1 and CDR2 from the germline V gene are SQVTM and ANQGSEA. The CDR3 sequence is 13 residues long. The ends were cut back, 4 bases at V and 2 bases at J, with 8 bases in the middle. CDR3 DNA: TGCAGCGTTGTGAGGGGTAACACCGGGGAGCTGTTTTTT. As protein: CSVVRGNTGELFF.

The rearrangement uses TRBV30 and TRBJ2-1, with D maybe TRBD1 (7 bases). V dropped 1 base and J dropped 9 bases, with 10 bases sitting between them. The CDR3 is made up of 12 amino acids. CDR1 and CDR2 from the germline V gene are GTSNPN and SVGIG (reference sequence). CDR3 coding DNA: TGTGCCTGGAGTGGCAGGGGGGCTGAGCAGTTCTTC. Its translation is CAWSGRGAEQFF.

The chain employs TRBV6-6 and TRBJ1-5; D unclear. CDR1 and CDR2 (germline): MNHNY, SVGAGI (reference sequence). The CDR3 length is 12 residues. V was trimmed by 6 bases and J by 5 bases, leaving 8 bases between them. CDR3 nucleotides: TGTGCCAGCAGAAGTAGATATCAGCCCCAGCATTTT. It yields the protein CASRSRYQPQHF.

The CDR3 DNA follows: TGTGCCAGCAGTTTATCTAGCGAAACCCTCTATGGCTACACCTTC. It specifies CASSLSSETLYGYTF. This chain joins TRBV27 and TRBJ1-2; D remains ambiguous. V lost 0 bases and J 4 bases, leaving 12 bases between the germline ends. The CDR3 runs 15 residues. Germline V gene lookup returns CDR1 MNHEY and CDR2 SMNVEV (reference sequence).

This clonotype has just a few counts. The chain combines TRBV29-1 with TRBJ2-3; D is ambiguous. V was shortened by 0 bases and J by 2 bases, with 0 bases between the two germline ends. The CDR3 length is 11 residues. Per germline, CDR1 SQVTM and CDR2 ANQGSEA. CDR3 bases: TGCAGCGTTGAAGACACAGATACGCAGTATTTT. Its translation is CSVEDTDTQYF.

This clonotype showed up just once. The rearrangement joins TRBV20-1 to TRBJ1-5, with 8 bases matching TRBD1. Germline V gene sequence: CDR1 DFQATT, CDR2 SNEGSKA (reference sequence). The V gene end was trimmed by 3 bases and the J gene end by 0 bases; junction bases not matched to a gene: 13. The CDR3 is 18 residues long. CDR3 sequence: CSASRMDRVQYSNQPQHF. Here the CDR3 DNA reads TGCAGTGCTAGCCGTATGGACAGGGTCCAGTATAGCAATCAGCCCCAGCATTTT.

The chain links TRBV19 to TRBJ1-5; D not certain. The CDR3 covers 12 residues. V lost 2 bases and J 6 bases, leaving 5 bases between the germline ends. Germline V gene data show CDR1 as LNHDA and CDR2 as SQIVND (reference sequence). DNA for the CDR3: TGTGCCAGTAGTATAACCCCTCAGCCCCAGCATTTT. Residues: CASSITPQPQHF.

The DNA for the CDR3 is TGTGCCAGTAGTTTCGGGGTACTCAGCAATCAGCCCCAGCATTTT. Translating it yields CASSFGVLSNQPQHF. The J gene is TRBJ1-5, the V gene TRBV19; D is undetermined. CDR3 length: 15 amino acids. Germline CDR1 and CDR2: LNHDA and SQIVND (reference sequence). Trimming left V 5 bases short and J 1 base short, with 12 bases between.

In its sample, this clonotype was seen once. The genes are TRBV5-1 and TRBJ2-3, with TRBD2 identical over 10 bases. The CDR3 is made up of 14 amino acids. Trimming took 5 bases from V and 7 from J; bases not matched to a gene: 7. Per the germline V gene, CDR1 is SGHRS and CDR2 is YFSETQ. CDR3 sequence reads: CASRQTSGQHTQYF. The CDR3 nucleotides read TGCGCCAGCAGACAGACTAGCGGGCAGCATACGCAGTATTTT.

This clonotype was observed once. The rearrangement links TRBV29-1 to TRBJ2-5; D gene unclear. This CDR3 spans 14 amino acids. Germline-derived CDR1 and CDR2 are SQVTM and ANQGSEA. Trimming shortened V by 1 base and J by 4 bases, and 13 bases separated the two germline ends. CDR3: CSVEAAFVGETQYF. CDR3 DNA sequence: TGCAGCGTTGAAGCAGCTTTCGTAGGAGAGACCCAGTACTTC.

The genes are TRBV29-1 and TRBJ1-1; D gene uncertain. The CDR3 loop spans 12 amino acids. Germline lookup yields CDR1 SQVTM and CDR2 ANQGSEA. V lost 0 bases, J lost 11 bases, and 13 bases lay in between. CDR3 coding DNA: TGCAGCGTTGAAGATCCTAAGGTACGGGCTTTCTTT. It is translated as CSVEDPKVRAFF.

The rearrangement joins TRBV5-6 to TRBJ2-7; D might be TRBD2 (5 bases). The CDR3 consists of 15 residues. The germline CDR1 and CDR2 sequences are SGHDT and YYEEEE. V shed 2 bases and J shed 3 bases, with 15 bases lying between them. CDR3 loop: CASSLLGPGLYEQYF. In nucleotides, the CDR3 is TGTGCCAGCAGCTTATTAGGTCCAGGACTCTACGAGCAGTACTTC.

The J gene is TRBJ1-2, the V gene TRBV29-1; 8 nucleotides align to TRBD1. The CDR3 totals 14 residues. Per germline, CDR1 SQVTM and CDR2 ANQGSEA. The V gene end was trimmed by 6 bases and the J gene end by 8 bases; junction bases not matched to a gene: 14. The CDR3 sequence: CSVGRLAGGTGYTF. CDR3 nucleotide sequence: TGCAGCGTCGGTAGGTTGGCAGGGGGCACAGGCTACACCTTC.

V usage is TRBV5-5 and J usage is TRBJ1-5; D unclear. CDR1 SGHKS and CDR2 YYEKEE come from the germline V gene (reference sequence). Trimming removed 1 base at V and 0 bases at J, with 17 bases between. The CDR3 has 18 amino acids. The CDR3 region is CASSLFGRTLDSNQPQHF. The CDR3 DNA follows: TGTGCCAGCAGCTTGTTCGGCAGAACTTTAGATAGCAATCAGCCCCAGCATTTT.

V gene TRBV19 combines with J gene TRBJ2-4; 9 bases align to TRBD1. The CDR3 extends over 15 amino acids. Germline V gene data show CDR1 as LNHDA and CDR2 as SQIVND (reference sequence). The trim removed 5 bases at V and 3 bases at J, leaving 5 bases unmatched. This chain's CDR3 is CASSPRTGDKNIQYF. The CDR3, as DNA: TGTGCCAGTAGTCCCAGGACAGGGGACAAAAACATTCAGTACTTC.

This clonotype was observed a few times. V usage is TRBV29-1 and J usage is TRBJ2-7; 7 bases align to TRBD1. Germline V gene sequence: CDR1 SQVTM, CDR2 ANQGSEA. The J segment lost 3 bases and the V segment lost 4 bases, leaving 6 bases of the junction unmatched. This CDR3 is 13 amino acids long. CDR3 nucleotide sequence: TGCAGCGTTGGGACAGGCTACAACTACGAGCAGTACTTC. This gives the protein CSVGTGYNYEQYF.

This clonotype appeared a few times. The chain uses TRBV6-5 and TRBJ2-1; D remains unclear. CDR1 MNHEY and CDR2 SVGAGI come from the germline V gene. Trimming pared 2 bases from V and 2 bases from J, leaving 4 bases between. The CDR3 is 13 residues long. The CDR3 region is CASSYRTYNEQFF. The CDR3 coding sequence is TGTGCCAGCAGTTACAGAACCTACAATGAGCAGTTCTTC.

CDR3 bases: TGCGCCAGCAGCGCGGGACAGGGATCGTCTGGCTACACCTTC. Its protein is CASSAGQGSSGYTF. The chain has TRBV5-1 and TRBJ1-2, with 9 bases identical to TRBD1. The germline CDR1 and CDR2 sequences are SGHRS and YFSETQ. There are 14 residues in the CDR3. The J segment lost 7 bases and the V segment lost 4 bases, leaving 8 bases of the junction unmatched.

This clonotype occurred a few times. The CDR3 region has the DNA TGTGCCAGTAGTACCCAACAGGGCAGGGGCAATCAGCCCCAGCATTTT. The encoded protein is CASSTQQGRGNQPQHF. The V and J genes are TRBV19 and TRBJ1-5; possible D gene TRBD1, 6 bases. CDR1 is LNHDA, CDR2 SQIVND, per germline (reference sequence). V was pared by 4 bases and J by 2 bases, with 15 bases between. The CDR3 spans 16 residues. Complete variable domain (other parts from reference TRBV19 and TRBJ1-5): DGGITQSPKYLFRKEGQNVTLSCEQNLNHDAMYWYRQDPGQGLRLIYYSQIVNDFQKGDIAEGYSVSREKKESFPLTVTSAQKNPTAFYLCASSTQQGRGNQPQHFGDGTRLSIL.

The rearrangement uses TRBV19 and TRBJ2-3, with D unresolved. Germline CDR1 is LNHDA and CDR2 is SQIVND (reference sequence). V was clipped by 3 bases and J by 3 bases, with 13 bases between them. The CDR3 sequence is 15 residues long. This CDR3 is CASSIFADSTDTQYF. The CDR3 bases are TGTGCCAGTAGTATTTTCGCGGATTCAACAGATACGCAGTATTTT.